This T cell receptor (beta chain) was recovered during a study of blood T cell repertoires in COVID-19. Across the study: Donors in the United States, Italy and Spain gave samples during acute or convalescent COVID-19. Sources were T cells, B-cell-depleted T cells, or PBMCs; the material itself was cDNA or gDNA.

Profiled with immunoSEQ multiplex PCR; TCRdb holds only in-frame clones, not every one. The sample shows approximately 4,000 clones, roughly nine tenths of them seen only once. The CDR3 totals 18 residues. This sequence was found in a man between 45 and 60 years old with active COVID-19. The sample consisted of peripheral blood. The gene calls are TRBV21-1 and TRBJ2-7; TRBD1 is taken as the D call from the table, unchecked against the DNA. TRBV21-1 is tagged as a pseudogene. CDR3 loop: CASSNKDEDRGRFYEQYF. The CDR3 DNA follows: TGTGCCAGCAGCAATAAAGACGAGGACAGGGGGCGTTTCTACGAGCAGTACTTC.